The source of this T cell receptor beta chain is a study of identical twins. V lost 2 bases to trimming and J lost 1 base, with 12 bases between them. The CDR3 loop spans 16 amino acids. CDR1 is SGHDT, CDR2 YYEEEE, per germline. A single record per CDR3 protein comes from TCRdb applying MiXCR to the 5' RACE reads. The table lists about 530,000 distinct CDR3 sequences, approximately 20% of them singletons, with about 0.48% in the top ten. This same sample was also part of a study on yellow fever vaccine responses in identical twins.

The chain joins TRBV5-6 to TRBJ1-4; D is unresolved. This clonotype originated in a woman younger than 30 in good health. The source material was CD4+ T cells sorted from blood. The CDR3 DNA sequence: TGTGCCAGCAGCTTTGGCGGGTCGGGAACTAATGAAAAACTGTTTTTT. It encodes CASSFGGSGTNEKLFF.